The subject of this entry is one T cell receptor (beta chain). The antigen remains unidentified. This sample is part of a study of shared clonotypes between healthy human individuals. Repertoires were generated with immunoSEQ multiplex PCR, while TCRdb's copy carries only in-frame clones and drops some. The top ten clones hold 0.3% to 0.4% of a sample with 2,500,000 or so clones, under 95% of them seen once. Germline assignment: CDR1 MDHEN and CDR2 SYDVKM. Trimming shortened V by 5 bases and J by 4 bases, and 11 bases separated the two germline ends. The CDR3 contains 13 residues. Broader study findings: It was the non-shared clonotypes that had lower generation probabilities than clonotypes shared by all four donors.

This TCR was recovered from a man aged 18 to 30 in good health. Some clones in this sample may be carry-over from other donors' samples. The source material was naive CD4+ T cells from PBMCs. Noted subset: CD45RA+ positively selected. This chain links TRBV28 with TRBJ1-2, with D uncertain. The CDR3 DNA reads TGTGCCAGCAGTCCCCAAGAGGTCTATGGCTACACCTTC. Translating gives CASSPQEVYGYTF.